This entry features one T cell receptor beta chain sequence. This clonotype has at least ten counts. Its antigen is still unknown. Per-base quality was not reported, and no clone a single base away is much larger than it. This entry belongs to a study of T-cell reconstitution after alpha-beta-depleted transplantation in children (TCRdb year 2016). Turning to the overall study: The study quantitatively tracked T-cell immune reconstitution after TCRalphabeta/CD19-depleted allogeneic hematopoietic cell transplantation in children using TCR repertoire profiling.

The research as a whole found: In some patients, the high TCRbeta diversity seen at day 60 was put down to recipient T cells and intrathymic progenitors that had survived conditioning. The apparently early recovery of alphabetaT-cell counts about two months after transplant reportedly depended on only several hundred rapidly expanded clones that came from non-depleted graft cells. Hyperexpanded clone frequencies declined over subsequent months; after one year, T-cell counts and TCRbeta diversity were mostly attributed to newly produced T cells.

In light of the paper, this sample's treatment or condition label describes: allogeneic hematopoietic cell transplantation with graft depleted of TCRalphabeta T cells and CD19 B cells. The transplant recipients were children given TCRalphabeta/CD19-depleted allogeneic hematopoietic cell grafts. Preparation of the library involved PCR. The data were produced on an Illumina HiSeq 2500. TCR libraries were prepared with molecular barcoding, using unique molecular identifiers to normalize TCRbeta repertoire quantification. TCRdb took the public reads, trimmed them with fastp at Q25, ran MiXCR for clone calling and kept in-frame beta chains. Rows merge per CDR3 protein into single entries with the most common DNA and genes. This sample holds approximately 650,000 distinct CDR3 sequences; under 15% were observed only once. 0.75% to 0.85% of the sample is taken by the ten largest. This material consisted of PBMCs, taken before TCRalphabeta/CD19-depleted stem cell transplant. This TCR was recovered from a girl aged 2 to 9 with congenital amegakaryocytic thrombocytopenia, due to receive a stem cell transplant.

The DNA reads as follows: TGTGCCAGCAGCTTCCCCCTGGGAGTGTCTACCTACAATGAGCAGTTCTTC. Its coded protein is CASSFPLGVSTYNEQFF. The rearrangement combines TRBV7-9 with TRBJ2-1; the D region possibly corresponds to TRBD2 (5 bases align). The CDR3 numbers 17 residues from cysteine through phenylalanine. Only the CDR3 DNA is retained, 51 bases long and in frame from the first base. V drops 3 bases and J drops 2 bases, leaving 17 bases in between. Via the germline V gene (reference sequence), CDR1 is SEHNR and CDR2 FQNEAQ.